This is a list of T cell receptor beta chains from one sample in a study of blood T cell repertoires in COVID-19. Using immunoSEQ multiplex PCR, the repertoire was profiled, and TCRdb retains in-frame clones only, with some absent. The table includes 200,000 to 250,000 clones, about nine tenths detected once. Material for sequencing was peripheral blood. The receptors derive from a woman between 50 and 59 years old with acute or convalescent COVID-19. Both conserved end residues are part of each CDR3. A D gene is named only where the DNA matches it firmly. Some rows have no size entry. The others give once, few or many, or a class for an expanded clone.

D gene: NA; J gene: TRBJ1-1; clone size: NA; V gene: TRBV12-3/TRBV12-4; CDR3 DNA: TGTGCCAGCAGCCGCGACACACAAGCTTTCTTT; CDR3 protein: CASSRDTQAFF
D gene: NA; J gene: TRBJ1-1; clone size: NA; V gene: TRBV10-2; CDR3 DNA: TGCGCCAGCAGGAACTTCCAGGGGTCGAACACTGAAGCTTTCTTT; CDR3 protein: CASRNFQGSNTEAFF
D gene: TRBD1; J gene: TRBJ1-1; clone size: NA; V gene: TRBV9; CDR3 DNA: TGTGCCAGCAGCGCCGACTACAGGGGAGGCACTGAAGCTTTCTTT; CDR3 protein: CASSADYRGGTEAFF
D gene: NA; J gene: TRBJ2-3; clone size: NA; V gene: TRBV25-1; CDR3 DNA: TGTGCCAGCAGTGGCTTGACTACTACAGATACGCAGTATTTT; CDR3 protein: CASSGLTTTDTQYF
D gene: NA; J gene: TRBJ1-2; clone size: NA; V gene: TRBV9; CDR3 DNA: TGTGCCAGCAGCGACGGGGTTTATGGCTACACCTTC; CDR3 protein: CASSDGVYGYTF
D gene: NA; J gene: TRBJ1-5; clone size: NA; V gene: TRBV13; CDR3 DNA: TGTGCCAGCAGCGCCCCCACTTGGGGCGAAACGAATCAGCCCCAGCATTTT; CDR3 protein: CASSAPTWGETNQPQHF
D gene: TRBD2; J gene: TRBJ2-2; clone size: NA; V gene: TRBV3-1/TRBV3-2; CDR3 DNA: TGTGCCAGCACCCGAGGGGCGGGGGTTAACACCGGGGAGCTGTTTTTT; CDR3 protein: CASTRGAGVNTGELFF
D gene: TRBD2; J gene: TRBJ2-3; clone size: NA; V gene: TRBV7-2; CDR3 DNA: TGTGCCAGCAGGCTTCGACTAGCCACAGATACGCAGTATTTT; CDR3 protein: CASRLRLATDTQYF
D gene: TRBD2; J gene: TRBJ2-1; clone size: NA; V gene: TRBV10-3; CDR3 DNA: TGTGCCATCAGTCCGGGGACTAGCGGGAGTCGAAATGAGCAGTTCTTC; CDR3 protein: CAISPGTSGSRNEQFF
D gene: TRBD2; J gene: TRBJ2-3; clone size: NA; V gene: TRBV11-2; CDR3 DNA: TGTGCCAGCAGCTCTTGGAGCGGGGCTGGGGGGACGCAGTATTTT; CDR3 protein: CASSSWSGAGGTQYF
D gene: TRBD2; J gene: TRBJ2-2; clone size: NA; V gene: TRBV12-3/TRBV12-4; CDR3 DNA: TGTGCCAGCAGTTGGGGGGGCGGGGAGCTGTTTTTT; CDR3 protein: CASSWGGGELFF
D gene: TRBD1; J gene: TRBJ1-2; clone size: NA; V gene: TRBV6-2/TRBV6-3; CDR3 DNA: TGTGCCAGCAGCCCCGGACAGGGCCCCTCTGGCTACACCTTC; CDR3 protein: CASSPGQGPSGYTF
D gene: NA; J gene: TRBJ1-2; clone size: NA; V gene: TRBV19; CDR3 DNA: TGTGCCAGTAACCCGCGTGGGGGCGATGGCTACACCTTC; CDR3 protein: CASNPRGGDGYTF
D gene: NA; J gene: TRBJ2-5; clone size: NA; V gene: TRBV2; CDR3 DNA: TGTGCCAGCAGGGCCCCGGGACTTCTAAGAGAGACCCAGTACTTC; CDR3 protein: CASRAPGLLRETQYF
D gene: NA; J gene: TRBJ1-5; clone size: NA; V gene: TRBV19; CDR3 DNA: TGTGCCAGTAGTATGAAGGGTACAGCGGCGCATCAGCCCCAGCATTTT; CDR3 protein: CASSMKGTAAHQPQHF
D gene: NA; J gene: TRBJ2-2; clone size: NA; V gene: TRBV4-3; CDR3 DNA: TGCGCCAGCAGCCAAGATTTGACTAACACCGGGGAGCTGTTTTTT; CDR3 protein: CASSQDLTNTGELFF
D gene: NA; J gene: TRBJ2-3; clone size: once; V gene: TRBV19; CDR3 DNA: TGTGCCAGTAGTATTGCGAGGGAGGATACGCAGTATTTT; CDR3 protein: CASSIAREDTQYF
D gene: TRBD1; J gene: TRBJ2-2; clone size: once; V gene: TRBV10-3; CDR3 DNA: TGTGCCAGCATTATGGGACAGGGCAACACCGGGGAGCTGTTTTTT; CDR3 protein: CASIMGQGNTGELFF
D gene: TRBD2; J gene: TRBJ2-1; clone size: once; V gene: TRBV5-1; CDR3 DNA: TGCGCCAGCACCCCTCCACTAGCGGGGGCCATAGGGGAGCAGTTCTTC; CDR3 protein: CASTPPLAGAIGEQFF
D gene: TRBD1; J gene: TRBJ1-2; clone size: NA; V gene: TRBV30; CDR3 DNA: TGTGCCTGGATGACAGGGTCTGATGGCTACACCTTC; CDR3 protein: CAWMTGSDGYTF
D gene: NA; J gene: TRBJ2-6; clone size: once; V gene: TRBV5-4; CDR3 DNA: TGTGCCAGCAGCCCCGAGATGGGGGCTGGGTGGGCCAACGTCCTGACTTTC; CDR3 protein: CASSPEMGAGWANVLTF
D gene: TRBD1; J gene: TRBJ2-5; clone size: NA; V gene: TRBV18; CDR3 DNA: TGTGCCAGCTCACCTGACAGGGTACAAGAGACCCAGTACTTC; CDR3 protein: CASSPDRVQETQYF
D gene: TRBD2; J gene: TRBJ2-1; clone size: NA; V gene: TRBV11-3; CDR3 DNA: TGTGCCAGCAGCCCGGGACTAGCGGGGGTTGGTGAGCAGTTCTTC; CDR3 protein: CASSPGLAGVGEQFF
D gene: TRBD1; J gene: TRBJ1-1; clone size: NA; V gene: TRBV28; CDR3 DNA: TGTGCCAGCACTTCTCGGACAGGGAGGAGAGGAGAGGCTTTCTTT; CDR3 protein: CASTSRTGRRGEAFF
D gene: TRBD1; J gene: TRBJ1-6; clone size: NA; V gene: TRBV19; CDR3 DNA: TGTGCCAGTAGTATGGGACAGGGGTGGTATAATTCACCCCTCCACTTT; CDR3 protein: CASSMGQGWYNSPLHF
D gene: TRBD1; J gene: TRBJ1-1; clone size: NA; V gene: TRBV11-2; CDR3 DNA: TGTGCCAGCAGCTTACGGACAGGGAGGGACACTGAAGCTTTCTTT; CDR3 protein: CASSLRTGRDTEAFF
D gene: NA; J gene: TRBJ1-2; clone size: once; V gene: TRBV7-9; CDR3 DNA: TGTGCCAGCAGCCCGAGCGGGGACTATGGCTACACCTTC; CDR3 protein: CASSPSGDYGYTF
D gene: NA; J gene: TRBJ2-5; clone size: few; V gene: TRBV7-9; CDR3 DNA: TGTGCCAGCAGCTTATCCGGGGAGCCCCAAGAGACCCAGTACTTC; CDR3 protein: CASSLSGEPQETQYF
D gene: TRBD2; J gene: TRBJ2-1; clone size: NA; V gene: TRBV2; CDR3 DNA: TGTGCCAGCGGAGCTTCGGCTAGCGGGAGTAATGAGCAGTTCTTC; CDR3 protein: CASGASASGSNEQFF
D gene: NA; J gene: TRBJ1-2; clone size: NA; V gene: TRBV29-1; CDR3 DNA: TGCAGCGTTGAAGTACGTCCGAGCTATGGCTACACCTTC; CDR3 protein: CSVEVRPSYGYTF
D gene: NA; J gene: TRBJ2-3; clone size: NA; V gene: TRBV19; CDR3 DNA: TGTGCCAGTACCCCCGGGACAACTTATACGCAGTATTTT; CDR3 protein: CASTPGTTYTQYF
D gene: TRBD1; J gene: TRBJ1-2; clone size: NA; V gene: TRBV6-5; CDR3 DNA: TGTGCCAGCAGCCATCTATCACAGGGGTATGGCTACACCTTC; CDR3 protein: CASSHLSQGYGYTF